A single sample gave rise to the 32 T cell receptor beta chains below, sequenced in a study of blood T cell repertoires in COVID-19. Profiling relied on immunoSEQ multiplex PCR, and the TCRdb table lists in-frame clones only, not all of them. The sample carries 130,000 to 150,000 clones, approximately 82% recorded once. Sequencing was done on a sample of peripheral blood. The receptors originated from a man in his 60s with active or convalescent COVID-19.

This sequence joins TRBV6-5 and TRBJ1-2; 7 nucleotides align to TRBD1. Germline V gene lookup returns CDR1 MNHEY and CDR2 SVGAGI. This CDR3 is built from 15 residues. Trimming removed 2 bases from V and 2 bases from J; junction bases left unmatched: 5. CDR3 residues: CASSYTAGQNYGYTF. The CDR3 DNA is TGTGCCAGCAGTTACACGGCGGGACAGAACTATGGCTACACCTTC.

The chain joins TRBV6-1 to TRBJ2-7; maybe TRBD1 (5 bases). V was clipped by 2 bases and J by 1 base, with 6 bases between them. The CDR3 has 13 amino acids. The germline gives CDR1 MNHNS, CDR2 SASEGT. This CDR3 is CASSERTSYEQYF. CDR3 DNA sequence: TGTGCCAGCAGTGAACGGACATCCTACGAGCAGTACTTC.

The J gene is TRBJ2-7, the V gene TRBV9; no definite D call. Trimming left V 0 bases short and J 7 bases short, with 11 bases between. CDR1 is SGDLS, CDR2 YYNGEE, per germline. CDR3 length equals 13 residues. The CDR3 bases are TGTGCCAGCAGCGTAGCCCCGACGAGGGAGCAGTACTTC. Amino acid sequence: CASSVAPTREQYF.

CDR3 amino acids: CASSQERWEANYGYTF. For the CDR3, the DNA is TGCGCCAGCAGCCAAGAGAGGTGGGAGGCTAACTATGGCTACACCTTC. The chain links TRBV4-3 to TRBJ1-2; no clear D gene. CDR3 size: 16 residues. CDR1 is LGHNA, CDR2 YSLEER, per germline. V was trimmed by 0 bases and J by 0 bases, leaving 11 bases between them.

The chain uses TRBV12-3 or TRBV12-4 and TRBJ2-5, with TRBD2 identical over 7 bases. The CDR3 has 12 residues. The ends lost 6 bases at V and 4 bases at J; junction bases unmatched: 2. The CDR3 nucleotides read TGTGCCAGCAGGGGGGAGGGAGAGACCCAGTACTTC. This gives the protein CASRGEGETQYF.

This clone has a single count. The rearrangement joins TRBV7-2 to TRBJ2-5; the match to TRBD2 covers 8 bases. Per germline, CDR1 SGHTA and CDR2 FQGNSA. J was trimmed by 2 bases and V by 5 bases; bases with no gene match: 7. The CDR3 spans 15 residues. CDR3 nucleotides: TGTGCCAGCAGCCCCTTTTCGGGGGGGCAAGAGACCCAGTACTTC. Translation: CASSPFSGGQETQYF. Variable domain in full (rest from reference TRBV7-2 and TRBJ2-5): GAGVSQSPSNKVTEKGKDVELRCDPISGHTALYWYRQSLGQGLEFLIYFQGNSAPDKSGLPSDRFSAERTGGSVSTLTIQRTQQEDSAVYLCASSPFSGGQETQYFGPGTRLLVL.

The chain combines TRBV19 with TRBJ1-4, with D possibly matching TRBD1 (6 bases). Trimming left V 4 bases short and J 4 bases short, with 19 bases between. Germline CDR1 reads LNHDA; CDR2 reads SQIVND (reference sequence). This CDR3 is 17 amino acids long. CDR3 region: CASSTPQQGLLNEKLFF. In DNA form, the CDR3 reads TGTGCCAGTAGTACACCCCAACAGGGCCTTCTTAATGAAAAACTGTTTTTT.

The chain combines TRBV11-2 with TRBJ2-7; 10 bases align to TRBD1. The V gene's germline CDR1 is SGHAT and CDR2 FQNNGV. This CDR3 is 13 amino acids long. V shed 3 bases, J shed 6 bases, and the junction held 2 bases outside the gene matches. The CDR3 DNA is TGTGCCAGCAGCTTGACAGGGGGCCCCGAGCAGTACTTC. Translating it yields CASSLTGGPEQYF.

This rearrangement joins TRBV4-1 to TRBJ2-1; TRBD2 aligns across 8 bases. Germline-derived CDR1 and CDR2 are MGHRA and YSYEKL. With 1 base clipped from V and 4 bases from J, the junction kept 9 bases outside the gene matches. The CDR3 spans 17 residues. The CDR3 DNA sequence: TGCGCCAGCAGCCAAGTTAGGGGCGGGGGGATTTACAATGAGCAGTTCTTC. Translated, it gives CASSQVRGGGIYNEQFF.

The CDR3 here is CASRLAPYNEQFF. The DNA for the CDR3 is TGTGCCAGCAGGCTAGCGCCCTACAATGAGCAGTTCTTC. The chain recombines TRBV5-5 with TRBJ2-1, with D perhaps TRBD2 (6 bases). CDR3 length: 13 residues. V shed 5 bases and J shed 2 bases, with 8 bases lying between them. From germline, CDR1 is SGHKS and CDR2 YYEKEE (reference sequence).

The chain recombines TRBV7-2 with TRBJ1-2; 10 bases map to TRBD1. With 5 bases clipped from V and 7 bases from J, the junction kept 10 bases outside the gene matches. The CDR3 covers 15 residues. Germline CDR1 reads SGHTA; CDR2 reads FQGNSA. CDR3 sequence reads: CASSPKGTGASGYTF. CDR3 DNA sequence: TGTGCCAGCAGCCCAAAAGGGACAGGGGCCTCTGGCTACACCTTC.

The chain links TRBV19 to TRBJ1-2, with D possibly TRBD1 on 5 matching bases. Germline CDR1 and CDR2: LNHDA and SQIVND (reference sequence). V lost 6 bases, J lost 0 bases, and 8 bases lay in between. The length of the CDR3 is 13 residues. As DNA, the CDR3 is TGTGCCAGTAGCAGGGATACTAACTATGGCTACACCTTC. Translated, it gives CASSRDTNYGYTF. The variable domain in full, completed from reference TRBV19 and TRBJ1-2, reads DGGITQSPKYLFRKEGQNVTLSCEQNLNHDAMYWYRQDPGQGLRLIYYSQIVNDFQKGDIAEGYSVSREKKESFPLTVTSAQKNPTAFYLCASSRDTNYGYTFGSGTRLTVV.

The chain employs TRBV27 and TRBJ1-1, with 7 bases aligning to TRBD1. The CDR3 runs to 14 residues. Trimming took 5 bases from V and 7 from J; bases not matched to a gene: 10. Germline lookup yields CDR1 MNHEY and CDR2 SMNVEV (reference sequence). This CDR3 reads CASSRDSGGSEAFF. The CDR3, as DNA: TGTGCCAGCAGTCGGGACAGCGGAGGCAGTGAAGCTTTCTTT.

V and J are TRBV19 and TRBJ1-1; D gene unclear. Looked up from germline, CDR1 is LNHDA and CDR2 is SQIVND (reference sequence). The CDR3 is 15 residues long. V shed 5 bases and J shed 0 bases, with 13 bases lying between them. This CDR3 is CASSERGSMNTEAFF. The CDR3 DNA sequence: TGTGCCAGTAGTGAGCGGGGTTCCATGAACACTGAAGCTTTCTTT.

The rearrangement links TRBV7-8 to TRBJ2-3; perhaps TRBD1 as D (6 bases). Looked up from germline, CDR1 is SGHVS and CDR2 is FQNEAQ. This CDR3 is built from 16 residues. Trimming removed 1 base at V and 8 bases at J, with 19 bases between. This CDR3 reads CASSLEGTLLVPTQYF. DNA of the CDR3: TGTGCCAGCAGCTTAGAAGGGACACTTTTAGTTCCTACGCAGTATTTT.

This rearrangement joins TRBV2 to TRBJ1-5; tentative D call: TRBD1 (5 bases). CDR1 and CDR2 from the germline V gene are SNHLY and FYNNEI. This CDR3 contains 15 residues. The germline V and J ends were trimmed by 6 bases and 0 bases, with 12 bases remaining between them. CDR3 sequence (DNA): TGTGCCAGCAGGAGAATTGACAGTAGCAATCAGCCCCAGCATTTT. The encoded protein is CASRRIDSSNQPQHF.

The CDR3 here is CASSYARRTGATSTDTQYF. The CDR3 bases are TGTGCCAGCAGTTACGCTAGACGGACAGGGGCCACTAGCACAGATACGCAGTATTTT. The V gene is TRBV6-2 or TRBV6-3, the J gene TRBJ2-3; 9 positions match TRBD1. Germline CDR1 and CDR2: MNHEY and SVGEGT. The CDR3 consists of 19 residues. Trimming at V came to 2 bases and at J to 0 bases, leaving 12 bases not matched to a gene.

The CDR3, as DNA: TGCGCCAGCAGCTGGTCAGACAGGAATGGCTACACCTTC. This encodes CASSWSDRNGYTF. The chain employs TRBV5-1 and TRBJ1-2; D is perhaps TRBD1 (6 bases). Deletions cut 3 bases from V and 6 bases from J, with 12 bases between. The CDR3 loop spans 13 amino acids. Germline CDR1 and CDR2: SGHRS and YFSETQ.

The chain combines TRBV6-6 with TRBJ1-6, with 7 nucleotides matching TRBD1. The ends lost 6 bases at V and 7 bases at J; junction bases unmatched: 6. Germline V gene data show CDR1 as MNHNY and CDR2 as SVGAGI (reference sequence). The CDR3 covers 14 residues. CDR3 residues: CASSLDRMNSPLHF. CDR3 DNA sequence: TGTGCCAGCAGCTTGGACAGGATGAATTCACCCCTCCACTTT.

This clone was counted a single time. The chain is built from TRBV25-1 and TRBJ1-3; D perhaps matches TRBD1 (6 bases). The CDR3 consists of 16 residues. Germline lookup yields CDR1 MGHDK and CDR2 SYGVNS. Trimming shortened V by 4 bases and J by 0 bases, and 13 bases separated the two germline ends. The CDR3 DNA reads TGTGCCAGCAGTGTGACAGGATTAAACTCTGGAAACACCATATATTTT. It translates to CASSVTGLNSGNTIYF.

The rearrangement uses TRBV27 and TRBJ2-1; D possibly corresponds to TRBD2 (6 bases). The V gene lost 4 bases and the J gene lost 4 bases, with 14 bases spanning the gap. CDR1 is MNHEY and CDR2 is SMNVEV in the germline V gene (reference sequence). This CDR3 has 15 amino acids. The DNA for the CDR3 is TGTGCCAGCAGTTCGTCGGTGACTAGTTACAATGAGCAGTTCTTC. Amino acids: CASSSSVTSYNEQFF.

This clone occurred once. The rearrangement uses TRBV7-8 and TRBJ2-2, with TRBD2 matching 11 bases. J was trimmed by 5 bases and V by 1 base; bases with no gene match: 9. The CDR3 covers 18 residues. Per the germline V gene, CDR1 is SGHVS and CDR2 is FQNEAQ. Here the CDR3 reads CASSLVSVAGGFTGELFF. DNA of the CDR3: TGTGCCAGCAGCTTAGTATCGGTAGCGGGAGGGTTTACCGGGGAGCTGTTTTTT.

This chain links TRBV30 with TRBJ1-5, with D possibly TRBD1 on 5 matching bases. The ends were cut back, 2 bases at V and 4 bases at J, with 15 bases in the middle. The germline V gene has CDR1 GTSNPN and CDR2 SVGIG (reference sequence). The CDR3 runs 15 residues. This CDR3 is CAWSLSPGGNQPQHF. CDR3 sequence (DNA): TGTGCCTGGAGTTTGTCCCCCGGGGGGAATCAGCCCCAGCATTTT.

This clone was seen only once. The CDR3 is CASSSRTAETQYF. The CDR3 DNA reads TGTGCCAGCAGCTCAAGGACTGCGGAGACCCAGTACTTC. The chain couples TRBV7-2 to TRBJ2-5, with D possibly being TRBD2 (5 bases). The CDR3 has 13 amino acids. Trimming stripped 4 bases from V and 5 bases from J, with 11 bases between. Germline V gene sequence: CDR1 SGHTA, CDR2 FQGNSA.

This rearrangement joins TRBV30 to TRBJ1-1; perhaps TRBD1 as D (5 bases). Germline loops: CDR1 GTSNPN, CDR2 SVGIG (reference sequence). CDR3 length: 12 amino acids. Trimming took off 6 bases at V and 5 bases at J, with 13 bases between the two ends. The CDR3 DNA follows: TGTGCCTGTGGTGTCAGGGTGACTGAAGCTTTCTTT. This encodes CACGVRVTEAFF.

This clone came up once. The V and J genes are TRBV5-1 and TRBJ2-1, with 10 nucleotides matching TRBD2. This CDR3 comprises 16 residues. CDR1 is SGHRS and CDR2 is YFSETQ in the germline V gene. The ends lost 4 bases at V and 10 bases at J; junction bases unmatched: 14. In DNA form, the CDR3 reads TGCGCCAGCAGCCCCATTTACAGCGGGGGGGCCGGGGAGCAGTTCTTC. Its protein product is CASSPIYSGGAGEQFF.

The rearrangement joins TRBV6-6 to TRBJ1-2, with TRBD1 as a possible D gene (5 bases). V was pared by 7 bases and J by 2 bases, with 17 bases between. Germline lookup yields CDR1 MNHNY and CDR2 SVGAGI (reference sequence). The CDR3 length is 15 residues. CDR3 coding DNA: TGTGCCAGCACCCGGGGGGGTGCAGAAAACTATGGCTACACCTTC. Protein sequence: CASTRGGAENYGYTF.

The chain has TRBV5-1 and TRBJ1-1; 10 bases agree with TRBD1. The V gene end was trimmed by 2 bases and the J gene end by 5 bases; junction bases not matched to a gene: 3. Germline V gene lookup returns CDR1 SGHRS and CDR2 YFSETQ. The CDR3 contains 14 residues. CDR3 sequence reads: CASSFGQGGTEAFF. The CDR3 DNA reads as TGCGCCAGCAGCTTTGGACAGGGGGGAACTGAAGCTTTCTTT.

About this clone: Other DNA sequences within the sample encode an identical CDR3. J is TRBJ1-2 and V is TRBV19; a weak D match, TRBD1 (6 bases). This CDR3 is 13 amino acids long. CDR1 LNHDA and CDR2 SQIVND come from the germline V gene (reference sequence). Trimming shortened V by 5 bases and J by 1 base, and 8 bases separated the two germline ends. The CDR3 here is CASSPDSNYGYTF. As DNA, the CDR3 is TGTGCCAGTAGTCCGGACAGTAACTATGGCTACACCTTC.

This clone occurred a few times. This chain joins TRBV7-9 and TRBJ1-2; D is ambiguous. The CDR3 is 11 amino acids. Looked up from germline, CDR1 is SEHNR and CDR2 is FQNEAQ (reference sequence). The V end lost 3 bases, the J end lost 7 bases, and 6 bases lay between the germline ends. Here the CDR3 reads CASSFPFGYTF. CDR3 DNA: TGTGCCAGCAGCTTCCCGTTTGGCTACACCTTC.

V gene TRBV11-3 combines with J gene TRBJ2-5, with 7 nucleotides matching TRBD1. This CDR3 is 13 amino acids long. V lost 5 bases to trimming and J lost 5 bases; unmatched junction nucleotides: 5. CDR1 is SGHNT, CDR2 YENEEA, per germline. The CDR3 is CASSDRVRETQYF. The CDR3, as DNA: TGTGCCAGCAGCGACAGGGTTAGGGAGACCCAGTACTTC.

The genes are TRBV28 and TRBJ1-5; 7 bases are a match to TRBD1. J gave up 4 bases and V 5 bases, and 8 bases lay outside the gene matches. CDR3 length: 15 amino acids. CDR1 is MDHEN, CDR2 SYDVKM, per germline. CDR3 in amino acids: CASSLPGTVNQPQHF. Written as DNA, the CDR3 is TGTGCCAGCAGTCTGCCGGGGACAGTGAATCAGCCCCAGCATTTT.